The clone carrying this TCR beta chain was counted at least ten times. What it binds is not known. The data were obtained in a study of T cell repertoires in cytomegalovirus infection. Study findings and constraints: Public TCR beta family frequency separated CMV-and-HLA carriers, including in an independent cohort.

TCRdb re-derived calls from the reads in MiXCR, one entry per CDR3 protein. The sample shows more than 150,000 distinct CDR3 sequences, roughly 27% of them seen only once. Unmatched junction bases numbered 11, after V lost 8 bases and J lost 4 bases. This CDR3 is 16 amino acids long. From germline, CDR1 is SNHLY and CDR2 FYNNEI. This TCR derives from a human donor in good health (CMV status not recorded). Some clones in this sample may be carry-over from other donors' samples. V usage is TRBV2 and J usage is TRBJ1-4; 9 positions match TRBD1. Sequences were obtained from PBMCs. CDR3 sequence reads: CASLSLGQGYNEKLFF. Here the CDR3 DNA reads TGTGCCAGCCTGTCCTTGGGACAGGGTTATAATGAAAAACTGTTTTTT.